The clone carrying this T cell receptor (beta chain) was counted a single time. Its antigen is as yet unknown. The PCR made use of 60 Vbeta and 13 Jbeta primers. Data came from immunoSEQ multiplex PCR; TCRdb stores just in-frame clones and leaves some out. This repertoire shows some 250,000 clones, around 76% found once; its top ten account for 5% to 6.5%. These data are taken from a study of cytomegalovirus exposure and HLA in healthy donors. Findings and caveats of the study: CMV antigen specificity was confirmed in vitro for three CMV-associated chains.

Germline V CDR1 and CDR2: SGHNT, YYREEE (reference sequence). The CDR3 loop spans 15 amino acids. After removal of 4 bases from V and 1 base from J, the junction contained 2 bases not matched to a gene. The chain joins TRBV5-4 to TRBJ2-1; 10 nucleotides line up with TRBD2. The specimen was PBMCs. This TCR came from a woman aged 40-49 years in good health and CMV-seropositive. The CDR3 coding sequence is TGTGCCAGCAGCCGTAGCGGGGGGTCCTACAATGAGCAGTTCTTC. Its protein product is CASSRSGGSYNEQFF. Looking up the rest from reference TRBV5-4 and TRBJ2-1 gives the full variable domain: ETGVTQSPTHLIKTRGQQVTLRCSSQSGHNTVSWYQQALGQGPQFIFQYYREEENGRGNFPPRFSGLQFPNYSSELNVNALELDDSALYLCASSRSGGSYNEQFFGPGTRLTVL.